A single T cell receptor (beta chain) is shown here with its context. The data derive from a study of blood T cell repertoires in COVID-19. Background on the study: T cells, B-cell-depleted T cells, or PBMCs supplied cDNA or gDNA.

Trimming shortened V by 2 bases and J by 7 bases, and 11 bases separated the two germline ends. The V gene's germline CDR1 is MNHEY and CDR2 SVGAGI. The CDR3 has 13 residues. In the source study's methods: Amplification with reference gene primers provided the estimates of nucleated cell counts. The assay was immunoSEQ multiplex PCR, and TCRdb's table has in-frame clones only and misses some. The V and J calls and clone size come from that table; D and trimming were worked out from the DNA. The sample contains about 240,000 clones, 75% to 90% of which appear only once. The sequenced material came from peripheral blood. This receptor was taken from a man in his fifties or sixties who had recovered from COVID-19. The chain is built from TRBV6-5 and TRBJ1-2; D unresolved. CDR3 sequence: CASSYREGSGYTF. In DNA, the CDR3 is TGTGCCAGCAGTTACAGGGAAGGGAGTGGCTACACCTTC.